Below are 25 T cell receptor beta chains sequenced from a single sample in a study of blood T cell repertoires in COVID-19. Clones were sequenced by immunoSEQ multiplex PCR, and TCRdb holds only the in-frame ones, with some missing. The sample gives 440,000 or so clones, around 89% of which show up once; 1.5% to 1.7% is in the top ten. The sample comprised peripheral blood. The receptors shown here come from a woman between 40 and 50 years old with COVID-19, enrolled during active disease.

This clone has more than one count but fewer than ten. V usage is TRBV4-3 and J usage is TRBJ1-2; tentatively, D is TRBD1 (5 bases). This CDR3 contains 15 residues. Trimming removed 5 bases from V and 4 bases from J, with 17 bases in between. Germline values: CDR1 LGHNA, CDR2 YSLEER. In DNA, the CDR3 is TGCGCCAGCAGCGCGAGCCGTAACAGGTTCTATGGCTACACCTTC. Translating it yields CASSASRNRFYGYTF.

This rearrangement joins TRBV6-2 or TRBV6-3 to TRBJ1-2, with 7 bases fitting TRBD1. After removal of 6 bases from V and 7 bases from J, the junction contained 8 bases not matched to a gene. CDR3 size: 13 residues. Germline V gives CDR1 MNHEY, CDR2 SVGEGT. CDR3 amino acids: CASSSYRGSGYTF. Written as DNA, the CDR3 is TGTGCCAGCAGCTCATACAGGGGAAGTGGCTACACCTTC.

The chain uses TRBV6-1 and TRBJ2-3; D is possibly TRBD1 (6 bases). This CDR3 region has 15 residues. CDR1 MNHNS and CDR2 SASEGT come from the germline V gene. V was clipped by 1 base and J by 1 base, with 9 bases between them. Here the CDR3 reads CASSEGAGGTDTQYF. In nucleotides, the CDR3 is TGTGCCAGCAGTGAAGGGGCAGGGGGCACAGATACGCAGTATTTT.

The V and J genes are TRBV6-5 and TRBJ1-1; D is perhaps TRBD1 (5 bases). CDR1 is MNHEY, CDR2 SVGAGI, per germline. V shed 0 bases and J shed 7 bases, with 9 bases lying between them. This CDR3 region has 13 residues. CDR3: CASSYSGGNEAFF. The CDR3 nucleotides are TGTGCCAGCAGTTACTCTGGGGGGAATGAAGCTTTCTTT.

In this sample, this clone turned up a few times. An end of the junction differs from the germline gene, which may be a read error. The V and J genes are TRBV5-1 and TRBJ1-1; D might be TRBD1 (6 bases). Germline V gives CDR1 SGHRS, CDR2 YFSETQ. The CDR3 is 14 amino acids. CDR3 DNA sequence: TGCACCAGCAGTCAACAGGGAGTGGAGACTGAAGCTTTCTTT. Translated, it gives CTSSQQGVETEAFF. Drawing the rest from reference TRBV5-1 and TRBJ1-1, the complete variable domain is KAGVTQTPRYLIKTRGQQVTLSCSPISGHRSVSWYQQTPGQGLQFLFEYFSETQRNKGNFPGRFSGRQFSNSRSEMNVSTLELGDSALYLCTSSQQGVETEAFFGQGTRLTVV.

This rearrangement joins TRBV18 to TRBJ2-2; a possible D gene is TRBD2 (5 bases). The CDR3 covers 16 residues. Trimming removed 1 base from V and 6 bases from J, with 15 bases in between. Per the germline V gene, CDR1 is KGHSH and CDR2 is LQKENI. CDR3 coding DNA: TGTGCCAGCTCACCACGACAAGGGAGAACGGCCGGGGAGCTGTTTTTT. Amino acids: CASSPRQGRTAGELFF.

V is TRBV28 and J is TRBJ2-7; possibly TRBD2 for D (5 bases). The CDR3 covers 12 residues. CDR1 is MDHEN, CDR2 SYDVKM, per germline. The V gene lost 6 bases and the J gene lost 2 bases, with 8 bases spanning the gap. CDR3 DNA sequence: TGTGCCAGCAGAACGGGGACCTACGAGCAGTACTTC. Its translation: CASRTGTYEQYF.

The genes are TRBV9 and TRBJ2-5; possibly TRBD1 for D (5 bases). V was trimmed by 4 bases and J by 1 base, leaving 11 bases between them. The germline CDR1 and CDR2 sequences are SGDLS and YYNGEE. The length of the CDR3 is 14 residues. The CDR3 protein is CASSKSGPQETQYF. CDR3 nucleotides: TGTGCCAGCAGCAAATCAGGGCCCCAAGAGACCCAGTACTTC.

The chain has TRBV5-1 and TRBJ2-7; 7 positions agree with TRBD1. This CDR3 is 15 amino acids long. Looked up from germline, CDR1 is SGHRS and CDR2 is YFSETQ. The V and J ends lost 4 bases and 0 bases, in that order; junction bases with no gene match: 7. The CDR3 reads CASSLGTVPSYEQYF. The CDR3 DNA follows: TGCGCCAGCAGCCTGGGGACAGTCCCCTCCTACGAGCAGTACTTC.

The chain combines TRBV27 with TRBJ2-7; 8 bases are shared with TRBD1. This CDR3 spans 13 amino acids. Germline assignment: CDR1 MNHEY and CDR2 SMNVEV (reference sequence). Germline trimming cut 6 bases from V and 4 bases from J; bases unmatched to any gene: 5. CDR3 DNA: TGTGCCAGCAGCCGGACAGGGATGTACGAGCAGTACTTC. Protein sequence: CASSRTGMYEQYF.

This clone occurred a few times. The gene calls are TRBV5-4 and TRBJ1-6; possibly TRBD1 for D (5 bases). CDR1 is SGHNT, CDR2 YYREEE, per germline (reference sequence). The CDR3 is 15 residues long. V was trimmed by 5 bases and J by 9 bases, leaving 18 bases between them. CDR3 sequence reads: CASSLDTFGGSPLHF. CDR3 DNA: TGTGCCAGCAGTCTGGACACCTTCGGGGGTTCACCCCTCCACTTT. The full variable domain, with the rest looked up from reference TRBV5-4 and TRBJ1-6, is ETGVTQSPTHLIKTRGQQVTLRCSSQSGHNTVSWYQQALGQGPQFIFQYYREEENGRGNFPPRFSGLQFPNYSSELNVNALELDDSALYLCASSLDTFGGSPLHFGNGTRLTVT.

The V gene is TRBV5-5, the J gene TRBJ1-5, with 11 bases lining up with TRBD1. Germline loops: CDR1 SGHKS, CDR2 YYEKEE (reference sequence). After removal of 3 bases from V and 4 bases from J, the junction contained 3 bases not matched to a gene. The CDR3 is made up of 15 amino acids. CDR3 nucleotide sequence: TGTGCCAGCAGCTCGGGGACAGGGGGAAATCAGCCCCAGCATTTT. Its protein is CASSSGTGGNQPQHF.

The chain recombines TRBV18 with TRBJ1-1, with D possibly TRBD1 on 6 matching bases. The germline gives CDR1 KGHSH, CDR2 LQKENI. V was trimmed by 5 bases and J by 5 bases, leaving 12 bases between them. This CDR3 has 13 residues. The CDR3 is CASSKAQGTEAFF. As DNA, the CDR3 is TGTGCCAGCTCAAAGGCCCAGGGGACTGAAGCTTTCTTT.

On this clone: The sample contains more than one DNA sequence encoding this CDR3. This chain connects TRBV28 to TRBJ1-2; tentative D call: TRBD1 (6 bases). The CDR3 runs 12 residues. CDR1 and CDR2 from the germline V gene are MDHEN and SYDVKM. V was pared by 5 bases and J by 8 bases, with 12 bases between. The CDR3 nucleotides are TGTGCCAGCAGTGCGGGGGGCGGAGGCTACACCTTC. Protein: CASSAGGGGYTF.

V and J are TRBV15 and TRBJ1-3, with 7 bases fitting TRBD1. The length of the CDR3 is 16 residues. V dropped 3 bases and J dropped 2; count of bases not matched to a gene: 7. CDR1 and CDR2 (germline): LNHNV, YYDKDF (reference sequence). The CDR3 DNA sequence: TGTGCCACCAGCAGTGGTACCGGGACAGCTGGAAACACCATATATTTT. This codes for CATSSGTGTAGNTIYF. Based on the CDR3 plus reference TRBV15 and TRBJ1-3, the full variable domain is DAMVIQNPRYQVTQFGKPVTLSCSQTLNHNVMYWYQQKSSQAPKLLFHYYDKDFNNEADTPDNFQSRRPNTSFCFLDIRSPGLGDTAMYLCATSSGTGTAGNTIYFGEGSWLTVV.

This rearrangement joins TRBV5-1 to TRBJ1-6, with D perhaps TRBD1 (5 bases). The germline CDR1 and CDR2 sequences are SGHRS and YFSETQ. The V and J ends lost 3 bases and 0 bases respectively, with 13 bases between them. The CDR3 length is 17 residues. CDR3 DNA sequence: TGCGCCAGCAGCTCCGCCTGGACACGCTCCTATAATTCACCCCTCCACTTT. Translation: CASSSAWTRSYNSPLHF.

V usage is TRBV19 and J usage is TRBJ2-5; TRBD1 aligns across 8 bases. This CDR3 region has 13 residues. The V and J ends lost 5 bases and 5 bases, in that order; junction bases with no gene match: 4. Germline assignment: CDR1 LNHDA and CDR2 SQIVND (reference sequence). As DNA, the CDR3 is TGTGCCAGTAGTTCAGGGGGCTTTGAGACCCAGTACTTC. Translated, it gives CASSSGGFETQYF.

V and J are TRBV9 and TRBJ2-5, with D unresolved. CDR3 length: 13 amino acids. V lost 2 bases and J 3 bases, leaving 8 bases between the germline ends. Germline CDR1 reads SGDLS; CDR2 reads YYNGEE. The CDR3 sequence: CASSVGLKETQYF. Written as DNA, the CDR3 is TGTGCCAGCAGCGTGGGCCTAAAAGAGACCCAGTACTTC.

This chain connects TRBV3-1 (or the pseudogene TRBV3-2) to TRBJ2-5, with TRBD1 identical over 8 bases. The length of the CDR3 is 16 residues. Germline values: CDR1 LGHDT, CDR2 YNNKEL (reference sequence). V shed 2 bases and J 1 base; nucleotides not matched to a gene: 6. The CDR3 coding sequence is TGTGCCAGCAGCCAATCCCACGACAGGGGCCAAGAGACCCAGTACTTC. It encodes CASSQSHDRGQETQYF.

The CDR3 sequence: CASSMLEGSRKAFF. The DNA of the CDR3 is TGTGCCAGTAGTATGCTAGAAGGATCCAGAAAAGCTTTCTTT. This chain links TRBV19 with TRBJ1-1; D remains ambiguous. The CDR3 has 14 amino acids. Trimming removed 3 bases from V and 9 bases from J, with 17 bases in between. CDR1 and CDR2 (germline): LNHDA, SQIVND (reference sequence). The full variable domain, rest sourced from reference TRBV19 and TRBJ1-1, is DGGITQSPKYLFRKEGQNVTLSCEQNLNHDAMYWYRQDPGQGLRLIYYSQIVNDFQKGDIAEGYSVSREKKESFPLTVTSAQKNPTAFYLCASSMLEGSRKAFFGQGTRLTVV.

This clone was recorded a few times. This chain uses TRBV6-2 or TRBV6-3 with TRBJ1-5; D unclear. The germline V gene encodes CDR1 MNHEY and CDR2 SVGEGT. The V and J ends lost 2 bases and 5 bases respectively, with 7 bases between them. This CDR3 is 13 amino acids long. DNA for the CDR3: TGTGCCAGCAGTTACCCGGGAGATCAGCCCCAGCATTTT. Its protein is CASSYPGDQPQHF.

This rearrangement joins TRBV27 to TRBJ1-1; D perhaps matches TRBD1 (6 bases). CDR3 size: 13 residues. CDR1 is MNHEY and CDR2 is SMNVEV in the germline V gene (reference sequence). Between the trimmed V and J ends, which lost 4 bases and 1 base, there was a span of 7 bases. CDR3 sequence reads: CASSWTANTEAFF. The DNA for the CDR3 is TGTGCCAGCAGTTGGACAGCGAACACTGAAGCTTTCTTT.

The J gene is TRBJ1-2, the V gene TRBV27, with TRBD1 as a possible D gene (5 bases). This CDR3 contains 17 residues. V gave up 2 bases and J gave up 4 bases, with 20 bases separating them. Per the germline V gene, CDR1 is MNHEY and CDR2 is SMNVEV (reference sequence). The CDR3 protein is CASSLVRAGILIYGYTF. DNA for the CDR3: TGTGCCAGCAGTTTAGTAAGGGCAGGGATTCTCATCTATGGCTACACCTTC.

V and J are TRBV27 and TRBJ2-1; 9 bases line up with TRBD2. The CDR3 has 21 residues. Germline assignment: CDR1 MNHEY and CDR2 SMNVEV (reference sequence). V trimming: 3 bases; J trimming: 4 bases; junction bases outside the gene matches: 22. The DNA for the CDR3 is TGTGCCAGCAGTTTCCTACCCCCGGGGGCGGGAGGGCCTCGGGTTTACAATGAGCAGTTCTTC. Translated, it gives CASSFLPPGAGGPRVYNEQFF.

The CDR3 is CSVVRRNTEAFF. The CDR3 bases are TGCAGCGTTGTACGCAGAAACACTGAAGCTTTCTTT. The chain joins TRBV29-1 to TRBJ1-1; D remains ambiguous. The germline CDR1 and CDR2 sequences are SQVTM and ANQGSEA. CDR3 length equals 12 residues. Trimming took 4 bases from V and 2 from J, leaving 8 bases between them.